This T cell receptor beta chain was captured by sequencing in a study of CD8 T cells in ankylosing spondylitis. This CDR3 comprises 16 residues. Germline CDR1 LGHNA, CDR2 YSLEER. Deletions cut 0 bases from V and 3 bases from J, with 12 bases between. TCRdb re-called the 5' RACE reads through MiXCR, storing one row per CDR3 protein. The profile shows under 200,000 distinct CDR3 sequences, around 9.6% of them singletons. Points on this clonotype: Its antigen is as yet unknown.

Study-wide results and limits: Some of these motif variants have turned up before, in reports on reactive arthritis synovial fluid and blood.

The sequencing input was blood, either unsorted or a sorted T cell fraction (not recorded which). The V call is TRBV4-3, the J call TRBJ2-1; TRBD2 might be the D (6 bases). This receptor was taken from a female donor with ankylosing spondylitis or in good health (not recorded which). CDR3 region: CASSQDPGTDYNEQFF. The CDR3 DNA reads TGCGCCAGCAGCCAAGATCCGGGGACTGACTACAATGAGCAGTTCTTC.